This T cell receptor (beta chain) originates from a study of human T cells and chemical hapten exposure. At the level of the study: The patch tests put 0.01% DPC on the skin of the upper back and were read 6 days later.

TCRdb processed the RACE reads anew with MiXCR; each CDR3 protein has one entry. The sample records about 110,000 distinct CDR3 sequences, 9.2% being singletons. This clonotype was found a few times. Its antigen is unknown. Time point in this sample: patch test 2, 6 weeks after DPC sensitization. Indicated treatment: therapeutic diphenylcyclopropenone sensitization with weekly scalp DPC. The germline V gene encodes CDR1 LGHDT and CDR2 YNNKEL (reference sequence). Trimming cost V 6 bases and J 0 bases, with 12 bases left between them. The CDR3 loop spans 14 amino acids. Study findings and constraints: It should be noted that donors had alopecia, so their immune response may differ from healthy people's.

The V call is TRBV3-1, the J call TRBJ2-7; D is ambiguous. This clonotype was sampled from a woman between 35 and 50 years old with alopecia areata. Some clones in this sample may be carry-over from other donors' samples. Sequences were derived from whole blood, sampled in connection with sensitization to the hapten diphenylcyclopropenone (DPC). The DNA of the CDR3 is TGTGCCAGCAGTCTTCAAGCAGCCTCCTACGAGCAGTACTTC. Translated: CASSLQAASYEQYF.